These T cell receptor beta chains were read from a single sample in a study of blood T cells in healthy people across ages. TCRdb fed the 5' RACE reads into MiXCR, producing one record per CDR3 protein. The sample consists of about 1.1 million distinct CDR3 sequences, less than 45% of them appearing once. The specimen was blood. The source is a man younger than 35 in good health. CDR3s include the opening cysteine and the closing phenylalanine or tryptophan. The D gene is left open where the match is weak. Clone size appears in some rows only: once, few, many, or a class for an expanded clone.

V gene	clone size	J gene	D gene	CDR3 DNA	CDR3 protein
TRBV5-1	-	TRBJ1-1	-	TGCGCCAGCAGCGTGACAGGTGACCGGGACACTGAAGCTTTCTTT	CASSVTGDRDTEAFF
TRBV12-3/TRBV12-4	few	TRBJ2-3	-	TGTGCCAGCAGTTTGGGGCAGTCCCCCACAGATACGCAGTATTTT	CASSLGQSPTDTQYF
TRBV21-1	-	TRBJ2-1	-	TGTGCCAGCAGCAACCCGACAGCCGTATCCTACAATGAGCAGTTCTTC	CASSNPTAVSYNEQFF
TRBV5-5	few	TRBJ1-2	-	TGTGCCAGCAGCGTAGACAAGACAATTCCTTATGGCTACACCTTC	CASSVDKTIPYGYTF
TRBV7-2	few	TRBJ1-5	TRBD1	TGTGCCAGCAGCAGAGGACAGGGAGGCCAGCCCCAGCATTTT	CASSRGQGGQPQHF
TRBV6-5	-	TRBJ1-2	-	TGTGCCAGCAGTCTCTCGAGGGACACTGGCTACACCTTC	CASSLSRDTGYTF
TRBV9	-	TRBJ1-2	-	TGTGCCAGCATCCCCCCGACGGGGGTGGATGGCTACACCTTC	CASIPPTGVDGYTF
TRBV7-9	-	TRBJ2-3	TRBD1	TGTGCCAGCAGCTTAGAGACAGGGTATGGGGATACGCAGTATTTT	CASSLETGYGDTQYF
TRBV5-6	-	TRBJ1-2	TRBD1	TGTGCCAGCAGCCGAACAGGGGTTGGAGGCGGCTACACCTTC	CASSRTGVGGGYTF
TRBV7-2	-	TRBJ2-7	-	TGTGCCAGCAGCGTATACAGGGAACACTACGAGCAGTACTTC	CASSVYREHYEQYF
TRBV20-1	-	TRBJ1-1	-	TGCAGTGCTAGAGCCCCGAATCGGCGGACTGAAGCTTTCTTT	CSARAPNRRTEAFF
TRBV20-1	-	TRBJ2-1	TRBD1	TGCAGTGGGACAGGGACGGCATACAATGAGCAGTTCTTC	CSGTGTAYNEQFF
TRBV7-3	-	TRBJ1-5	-	TGTGCCAGCAGCCCAATGGGGTCCAGGAGTTATAGCAATCAGCCCCAGCATTTT	CASSPMGSRSYSNQPQHF
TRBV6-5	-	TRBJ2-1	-	TGTGCCAGCAGTTACTCGAACGATTTCGATGAGCTGTTCTTC	CASSYSNDFDELFF